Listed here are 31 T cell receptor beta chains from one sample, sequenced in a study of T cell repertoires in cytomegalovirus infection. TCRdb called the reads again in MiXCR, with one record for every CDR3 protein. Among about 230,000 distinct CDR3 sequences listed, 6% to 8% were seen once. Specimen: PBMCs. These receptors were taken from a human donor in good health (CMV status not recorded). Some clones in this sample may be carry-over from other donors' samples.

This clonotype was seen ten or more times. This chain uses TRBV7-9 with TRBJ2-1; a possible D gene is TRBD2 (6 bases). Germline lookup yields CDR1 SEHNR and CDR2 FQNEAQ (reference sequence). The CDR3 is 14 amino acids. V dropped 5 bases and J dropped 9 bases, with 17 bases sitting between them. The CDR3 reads CASSPVPGVSEQFF. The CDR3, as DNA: TGTGCCAGCAGCCCTGTCCCGGGGGTAAGTGAGCAGTTCTTC.

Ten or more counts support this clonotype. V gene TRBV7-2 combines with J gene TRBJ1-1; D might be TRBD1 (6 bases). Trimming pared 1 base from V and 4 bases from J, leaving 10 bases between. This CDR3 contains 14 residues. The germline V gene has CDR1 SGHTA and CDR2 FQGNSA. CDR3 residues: CASSLDREVTEAFF. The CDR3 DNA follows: TGTGCCAGCAGCTTAGACAGGGAGGTCACTGAAGCTTTCTTT.

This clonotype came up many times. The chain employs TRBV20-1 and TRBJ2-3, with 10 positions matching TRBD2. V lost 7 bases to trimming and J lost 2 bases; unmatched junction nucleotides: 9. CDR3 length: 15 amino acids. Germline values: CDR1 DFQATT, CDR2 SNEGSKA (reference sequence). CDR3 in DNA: TGCAGTGAGAGAGGTCTAGCGGGGGTCACAGATACGCAGTATTTT. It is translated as CSERGLAGVTDTQYF.

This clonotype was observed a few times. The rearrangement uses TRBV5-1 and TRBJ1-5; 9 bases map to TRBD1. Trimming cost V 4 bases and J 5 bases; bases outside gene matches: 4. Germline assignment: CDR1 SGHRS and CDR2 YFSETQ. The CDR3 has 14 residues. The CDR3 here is CASSVGQGDQPQHF. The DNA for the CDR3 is TGCGCCAGCAGCGTGGGACAGGGAGATCAGCCCCAGCATTTT.

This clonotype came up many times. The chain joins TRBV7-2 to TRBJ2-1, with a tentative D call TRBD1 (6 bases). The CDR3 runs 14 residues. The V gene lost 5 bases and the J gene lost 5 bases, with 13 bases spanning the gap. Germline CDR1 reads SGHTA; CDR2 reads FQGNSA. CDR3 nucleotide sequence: TGTGCCAGCAGCCTAAACAGGGCTAACAATGAGCAGTTCTTC. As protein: CASSLNRANNEQFF.

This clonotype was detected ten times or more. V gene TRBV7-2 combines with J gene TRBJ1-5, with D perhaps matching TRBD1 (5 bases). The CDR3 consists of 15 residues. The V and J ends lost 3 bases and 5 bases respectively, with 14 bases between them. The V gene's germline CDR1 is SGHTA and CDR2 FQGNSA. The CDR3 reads CASSFRGGGDQPQHF. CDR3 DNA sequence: TGTGCCAGCAGCTTTAGGGGTGGCGGGGATCAGCCCCAGCATTTT.

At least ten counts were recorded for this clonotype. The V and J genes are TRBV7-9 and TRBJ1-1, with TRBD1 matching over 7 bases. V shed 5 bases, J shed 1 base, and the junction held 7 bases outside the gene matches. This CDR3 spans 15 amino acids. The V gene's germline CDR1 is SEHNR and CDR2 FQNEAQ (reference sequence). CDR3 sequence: CASSRNRGANTEAFF. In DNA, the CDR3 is TGTGCCAGCAGCCGAAACAGGGGTGCGAACACTGAAGCTTTCTTT.

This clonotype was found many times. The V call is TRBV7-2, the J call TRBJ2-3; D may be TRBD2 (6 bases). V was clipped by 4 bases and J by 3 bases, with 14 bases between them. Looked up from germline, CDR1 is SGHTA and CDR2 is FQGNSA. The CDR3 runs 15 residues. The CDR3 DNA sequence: TGTGCCAGCAGCTCCTATGGGCTAGCGACAGATACGCAGTATTTT. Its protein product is CASSSYGLATDTQYF. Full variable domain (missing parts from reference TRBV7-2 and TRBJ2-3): GAGVSQSPSNKVTEKGKDVELRCDPISGHTALYWYRQSLGQGLEFLIYFQGNSAPDKSGLPSDRFSAERTGGSVSTLTIQRTQQEDSAVYLCASSSYGLATDTQYFGPGTRLTVL.

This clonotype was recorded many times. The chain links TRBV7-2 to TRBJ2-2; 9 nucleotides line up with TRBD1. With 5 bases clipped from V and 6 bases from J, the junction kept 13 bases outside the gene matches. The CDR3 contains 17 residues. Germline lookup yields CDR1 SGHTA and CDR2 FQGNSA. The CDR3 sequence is CASSPSLGQGISGELFF. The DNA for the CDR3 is TGTGCCAGCAGCCCGTCCTTGGGACAGGGTATCTCCGGGGAGCTGTTTTTT.

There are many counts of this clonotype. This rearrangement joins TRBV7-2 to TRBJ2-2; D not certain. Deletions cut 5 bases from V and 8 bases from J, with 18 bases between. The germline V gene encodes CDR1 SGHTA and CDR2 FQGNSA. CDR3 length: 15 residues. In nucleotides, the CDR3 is TGTGCCAGCAGCCCCCGGAGCGCCCCTCTGGGGGAGCTGTTTTTT. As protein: CASSPRSAPLGELFF.

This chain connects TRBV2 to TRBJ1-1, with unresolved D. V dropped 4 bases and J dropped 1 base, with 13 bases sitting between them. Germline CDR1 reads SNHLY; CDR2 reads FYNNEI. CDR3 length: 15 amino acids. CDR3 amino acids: CASSGLLFSNTEAFF. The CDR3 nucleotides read TGTGCCAGCAGTGGTTTATTGTTCTCGAACACTGAAGCTTTCTTT.

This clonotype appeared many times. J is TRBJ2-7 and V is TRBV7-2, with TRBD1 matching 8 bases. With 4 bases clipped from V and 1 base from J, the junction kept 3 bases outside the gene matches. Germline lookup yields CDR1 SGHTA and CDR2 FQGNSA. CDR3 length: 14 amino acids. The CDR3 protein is CASSYRDRSYEQYF. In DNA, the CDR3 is TGTGCCAGCAGCTACCGGGACAGGTCCTACGAGCAGTACTTC.

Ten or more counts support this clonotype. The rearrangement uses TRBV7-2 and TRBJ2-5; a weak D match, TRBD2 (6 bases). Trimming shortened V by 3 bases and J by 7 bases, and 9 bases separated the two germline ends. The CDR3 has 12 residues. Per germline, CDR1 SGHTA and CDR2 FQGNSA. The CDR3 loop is CASSFGTGTQYF. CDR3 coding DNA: TGTGCCAGCAGCTTCGGGACTGGGACCCAGTACTTC.

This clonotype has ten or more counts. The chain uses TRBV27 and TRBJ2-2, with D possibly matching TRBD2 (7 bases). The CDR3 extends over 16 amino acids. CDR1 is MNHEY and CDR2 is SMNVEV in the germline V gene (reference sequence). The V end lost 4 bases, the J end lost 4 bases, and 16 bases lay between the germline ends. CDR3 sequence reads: CASSSPGGVATGELFF. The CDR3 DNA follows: TGTGCCAGCAGTTCTCCGGGGGGCGTGGCCACCGGGGAGCTGTTTTTT.

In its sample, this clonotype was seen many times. CDR3 sequence: CASSSWTSGGEKSYEQYF. DNA for the CDR3: TGCGCCAGCAGCTCCTGGACTAGCGGGGGGGAAAAATCCTACGAGCAGTACTTC. The V call is TRBV4-1, the J call TRBJ2-7; 15 positions agree with TRBD2. This CDR3 spans 18 amino acids. V was pared by 5 bases and J by 1 base, with 9 bases of the junction left unmatched. Germline-derived CDR1 and CDR2 are MGHRA and YSYEKL.

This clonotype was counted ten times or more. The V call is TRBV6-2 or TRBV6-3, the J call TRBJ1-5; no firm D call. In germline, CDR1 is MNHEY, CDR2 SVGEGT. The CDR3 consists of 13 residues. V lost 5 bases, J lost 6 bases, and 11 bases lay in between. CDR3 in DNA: TGTGCCAGCAGTCCGCACGGGCTTCAGCCCCAGCATTTT. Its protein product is CASSPHGLQPQHF.

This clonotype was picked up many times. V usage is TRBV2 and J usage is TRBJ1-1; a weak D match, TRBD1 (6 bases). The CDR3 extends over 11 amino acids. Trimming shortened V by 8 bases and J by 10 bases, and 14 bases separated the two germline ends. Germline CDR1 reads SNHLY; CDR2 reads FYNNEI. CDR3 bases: TGTGCCAGCTCCCTACAGGGAAGAGCTTTCTTT. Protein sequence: CASSLQGRAFF.

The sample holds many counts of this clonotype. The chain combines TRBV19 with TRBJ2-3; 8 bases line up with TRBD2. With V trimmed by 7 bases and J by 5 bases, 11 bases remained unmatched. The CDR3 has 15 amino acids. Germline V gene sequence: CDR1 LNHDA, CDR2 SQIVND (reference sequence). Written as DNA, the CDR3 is TGTGCCAGTACCGAACCGGGACTAGTGAAAGATACGCAGTATTTT. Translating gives CASTEPGLVKDTQYF.

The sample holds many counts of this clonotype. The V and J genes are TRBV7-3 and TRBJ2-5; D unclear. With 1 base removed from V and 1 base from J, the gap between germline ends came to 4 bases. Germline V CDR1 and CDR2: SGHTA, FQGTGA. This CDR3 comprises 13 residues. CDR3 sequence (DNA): TGTGCCAGCAGCTTAAATCGCCAAGAGACCCAGTACTTC. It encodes CASSLNRQETQYF.

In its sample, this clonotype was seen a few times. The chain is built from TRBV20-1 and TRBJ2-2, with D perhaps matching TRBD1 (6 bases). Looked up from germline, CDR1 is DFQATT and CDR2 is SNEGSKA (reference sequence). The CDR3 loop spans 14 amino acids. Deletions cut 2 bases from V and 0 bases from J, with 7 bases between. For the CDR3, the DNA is TGCAGTGCTAGAAAGGGGGCGAACACCGGGGAGCTGTTTTTT. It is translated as CSARKGANTGELFF.

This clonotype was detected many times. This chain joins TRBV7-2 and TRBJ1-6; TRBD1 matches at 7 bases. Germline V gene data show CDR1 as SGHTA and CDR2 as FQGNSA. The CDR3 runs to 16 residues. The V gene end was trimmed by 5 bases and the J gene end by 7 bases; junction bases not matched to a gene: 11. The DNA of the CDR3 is TGTGCCAGCAGCGGGAAACCAGGGGGTTGGAATTCACCCCTCCACTTT. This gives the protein CASSGKPGGWNSPLHF.

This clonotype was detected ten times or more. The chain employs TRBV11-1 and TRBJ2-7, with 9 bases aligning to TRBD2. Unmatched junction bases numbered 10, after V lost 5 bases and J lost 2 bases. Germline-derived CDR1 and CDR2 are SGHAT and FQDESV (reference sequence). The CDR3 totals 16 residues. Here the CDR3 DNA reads TGTGCCAGCAGCCTCTGGCCAGCGGGGGGTCCCTACGAGCAGTACTTC. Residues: CASSLWPAGGPYEQYF.

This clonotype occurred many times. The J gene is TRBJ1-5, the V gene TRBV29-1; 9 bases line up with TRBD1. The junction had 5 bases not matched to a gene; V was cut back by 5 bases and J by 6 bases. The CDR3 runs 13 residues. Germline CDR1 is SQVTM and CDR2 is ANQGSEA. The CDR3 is CSVTGQGSQPQHF. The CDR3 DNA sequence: TGCAGCGTTACGGGACAGGGAAGTCAGCCCCAGCATTTT.

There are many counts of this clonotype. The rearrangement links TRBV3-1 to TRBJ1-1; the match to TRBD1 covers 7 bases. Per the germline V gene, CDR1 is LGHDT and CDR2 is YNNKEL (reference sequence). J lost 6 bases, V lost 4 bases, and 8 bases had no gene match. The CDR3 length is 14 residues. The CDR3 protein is CASSRKYGTAEAFF. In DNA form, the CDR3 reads TGTGCCAGCAGCCGAAAATACGGGACAGCTGAAGCTTTCTTT.

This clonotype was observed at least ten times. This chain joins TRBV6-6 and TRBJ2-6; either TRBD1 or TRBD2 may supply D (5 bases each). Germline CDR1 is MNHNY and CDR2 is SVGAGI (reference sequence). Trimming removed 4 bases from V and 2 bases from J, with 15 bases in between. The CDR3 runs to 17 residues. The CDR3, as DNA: TGTGCCAGCAGTTTGAGGGGCGTGTCCCCTGGGGCCAACGTCCTGACTTTC. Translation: CASSLRGVSPGANVLTF.

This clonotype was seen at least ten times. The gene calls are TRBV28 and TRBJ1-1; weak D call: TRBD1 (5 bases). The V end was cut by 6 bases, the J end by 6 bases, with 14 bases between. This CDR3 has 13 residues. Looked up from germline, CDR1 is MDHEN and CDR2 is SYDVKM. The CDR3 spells CASRRSGGPEAFF. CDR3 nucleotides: TGTGCCAGCAGACGAAGTGGGGGACCTGAAGCTTTCTTT. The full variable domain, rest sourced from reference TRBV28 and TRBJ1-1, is DVKVTQSSRYLVKRTGEKVFLECVQDMDHENMFWYRQDPGLGLRLIYFSYDVKMKEKGDIPEGYSVSREKKERFSLILESASTNQTSMYLCASRRSGGPEAFFGQGTRLTVV.

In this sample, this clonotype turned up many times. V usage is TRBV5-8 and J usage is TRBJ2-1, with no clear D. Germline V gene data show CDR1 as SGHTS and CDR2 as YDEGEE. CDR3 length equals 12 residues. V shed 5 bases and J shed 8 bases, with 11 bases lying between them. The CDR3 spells CASRPKRDEQFF. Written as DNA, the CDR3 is TGTGCCAGCAGGCCTAAACGAGATGAGCAGTTCTTC.

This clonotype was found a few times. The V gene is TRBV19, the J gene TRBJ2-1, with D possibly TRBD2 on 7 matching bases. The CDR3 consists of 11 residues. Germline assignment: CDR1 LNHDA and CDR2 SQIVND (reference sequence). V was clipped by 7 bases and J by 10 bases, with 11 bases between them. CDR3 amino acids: CASKGGAEQFF. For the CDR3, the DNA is TGTGCCAGTAAAGGGGGGGCCGAGCAGTTCTTC.

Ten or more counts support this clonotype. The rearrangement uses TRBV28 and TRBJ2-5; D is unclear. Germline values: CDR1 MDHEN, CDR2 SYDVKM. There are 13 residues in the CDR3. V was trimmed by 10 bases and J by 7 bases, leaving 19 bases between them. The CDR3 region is CAIERPPLGTQYF. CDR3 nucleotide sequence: TGTGCCATCGAGCGCCCTCCCCTGGGGACCCAGTACTTC.

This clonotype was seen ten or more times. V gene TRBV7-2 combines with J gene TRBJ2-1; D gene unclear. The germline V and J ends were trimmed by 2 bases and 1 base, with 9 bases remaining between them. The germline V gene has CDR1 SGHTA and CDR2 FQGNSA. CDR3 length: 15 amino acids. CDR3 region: CASSLITDSYNEQFF. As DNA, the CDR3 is TGTGCCAGCAGCTTAATAACGGATTCCTACAATGAGCAGTTCTTC.

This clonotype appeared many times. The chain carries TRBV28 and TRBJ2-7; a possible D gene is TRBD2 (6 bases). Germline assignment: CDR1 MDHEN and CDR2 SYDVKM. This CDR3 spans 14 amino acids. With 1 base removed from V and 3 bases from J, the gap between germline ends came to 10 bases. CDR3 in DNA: TGTGCCAGCAGTTTATTCGGGACTCTCTACGAGCAGTACTTC. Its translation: CASSLFGTLYEQYF.